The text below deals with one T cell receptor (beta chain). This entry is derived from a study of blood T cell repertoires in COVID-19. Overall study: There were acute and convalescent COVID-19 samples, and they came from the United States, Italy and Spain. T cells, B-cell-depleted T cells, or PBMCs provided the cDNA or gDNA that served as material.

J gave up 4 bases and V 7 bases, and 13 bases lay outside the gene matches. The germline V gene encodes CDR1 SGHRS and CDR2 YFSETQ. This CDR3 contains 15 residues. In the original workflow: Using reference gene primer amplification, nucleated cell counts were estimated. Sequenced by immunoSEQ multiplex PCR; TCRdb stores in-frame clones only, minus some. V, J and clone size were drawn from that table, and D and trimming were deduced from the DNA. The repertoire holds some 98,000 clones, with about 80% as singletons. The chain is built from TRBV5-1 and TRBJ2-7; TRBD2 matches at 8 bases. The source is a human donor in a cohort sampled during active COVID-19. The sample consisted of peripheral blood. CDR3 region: CASAAGSGSLYEQYF. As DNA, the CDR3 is TGCGCCAGCGCAGCGGGGAGCGGGAGCTTGTACGAGCAGTACTTC. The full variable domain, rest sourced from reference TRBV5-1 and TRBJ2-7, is KAGVTQTPRYLIKTRGQQVTLSCSPISGHRSVSWYQQTPGQGLQFLFEYFSETQRNKGNFPGRFSGRQFSNSRSEMNVSTLELGDSALYLCASAAGSGSLYEQYFGPGTRLTVT.